This TCR beta chain was obtained from a study of vaccination effects on CD4 cells after COVID-19. Sequencing was performed with immunoSEQ multiplex PCR; in TCRdb, only in-frame clones are kept and a portion is missing. The data contain fewer than 25,000 clones, approximately 76% of them seen just once; the ten biggest clones take up roughly 15%. Details on this clone: Its antigen is currently unknown.

The germline CDR1 and CDR2 sequences are MGHDK and SYGVNS. This CDR3 spans 13 amino acids. V shed 6 bases, J shed 7 bases, and the junction held 4 bases outside the gene matches. In the ViraFEST assay, antigen-specific CD4+ clonotypes were identified by expansion after peptide-pool stimulation. Scientists isolated CD4+ T cells after an approximately 10-day culture period ended. Infection dated between March and December 2020, before the Alpha, Beta and Delta variants reached the United States. A half-volume exchange with IL-2 medium occurred on days 3 and 7. The rearrangement links TRBV25-1 to TRBJ2-1, with 9 bases matching TRBD2. Sequencing used CD4+ T cells from PBMCs cultured with SARS-CoV-2 spike peptides, obtained before COVID-19 vaccination. The sequence came from a human donor who had a prior SARS-CoV-2 infection. The DNA of the CDR3 is TGTGCCAGCAGGCCAGCGGGGGGTAATGAGCAGTTCTTC. Amino acids: CASRPAGGNEQFF.